A single sample gave rise to the 10 T cell receptor beta chains below, sequenced in a study of T cell repertoires in ileal Crohn's disease. TCRdb's copy holds only in-frame clones and misses some; the assay was immunoSEQ multiplex PCR. The repertoire holds approximately 27,000 clones, with about 82% as singletons. The sequenced sample was ileal tissue. Receptors were obtained from an adult with Crohn's disease.

Notes on this clone: This sample also contains other DNA sequences that code for the same CDR3. The rearrangement joins TRBV5-1 to TRBJ2-7, with D perhaps matching TRBD1 (5 bases). The CDR3 is 14 amino acids. Trimming left V 4 bases short and J 2 bases short, with 13 bases between. Germline V gives CDR1 SGHRS, CDR2 YFSETQ. Here the CDR3 reads CASSLEAGPYEQYF. The CDR3 DNA sequence: TGCGCCAGCAGCCTGGAAGCAGGGCCCTACGAGCAGTACTTC. Full variable domain (remainder filled in from reference TRBV5-1 and TRBJ2-7): KAGVTQTPRYLIKTRGQQVTLSCSPISGHRSVSWYQQTPGQGLQFLFEYFSETQRNKGNFPGRFSGRQFSNSRSEMNVSTLELGDSALYLCASSLEAGPYEQYFGPGTRLTVT.

The chain couples TRBV5-4 to TRBJ1-3; D perhaps matches TRBD1 (6 bases). Trimming stripped 3 bases from V and 4 bases from J, with 20 bases between. There are 17 residues in the CDR3. Germline V gene lookup returns CDR1 SGHNT and CDR2 YYREEE (reference sequence). The CDR3: CASSYTTGRPAGNTIYF. CDR3 nucleotide sequence: TGTGCCAGCAGCTACACTACAGGGCGCCCTGCAGGAAACACCATATATTTT.

This chain joins TRBV27 and TRBJ2-7; tentative D call: TRBD2 (6 bases). This CDR3 is 14 amino acids long. Trimming stripped 8 bases from V and 4 bases from J, with 18 bases between. Germline-derived CDR1 and CDR2 are MNHEY and SMNVEV (reference sequence). The CDR3 DNA sequence: TGTGCCAGCGATCGACCGGGACTCGAATACGAGCAGTACTTC. Translation gives CASDRPGLEYEQYF.

This clone was recorded a few times. The V call is TRBV15, the J call TRBJ2-3; the D gene is possibly TRBD1 (5 bases). The V end lost 0 bases, the J end lost 5 bases, and 6 bases lay between the germline ends. Germline CDR1 reads LNHNV; CDR2 reads YYDKDF (reference sequence). The CDR3 sequence is 13 residues long. The CDR3 sequence: CATSRDRVDTQYF. The CDR3 coding sequence is TGTGCCACCAGCAGAGACAGGGTAGATACGCAGTATTTT.

This clone is categorized as medium-sized. The CDR3: CASSLASGYNEQFF. Here the CDR3 DNA reads TGTGCCAGCAGCTTAGCGTCCGGGTACAATGAGCAGTTCTTC. This chain uses TRBV7-2 with TRBJ2-1; no firm D call. This CDR3 contains 14 residues. V shed 0 bases and J shed 4 bases, with 7 bases lying between them. In germline, CDR1 is SGHTA, CDR2 FQGNSA.

In its sample, this clone was seen a few times. The chain uses TRBV11-2 and TRBJ2-2; D is possibly TRBD1 (5 bases). The CDR3 consists of 13 residues. With 5 bases removed from V and 7 bases from J, the gap between germline ends came to 11 bases. Germline assignment: CDR1 SGHAT and CDR2 FQNNGV. CDR3 sequence (DNA): TGTGCCAGCAGCACACATACAGGCGGGGAGCTGTTTTTT. As protein: CASSTHTGGELFF.

The sample holds a few counts of this clone. The rearrangement joins TRBV6-1 to TRBJ2-3; D gene ambiguous. Trimming stripped 5 bases from V and 4 bases from J, with 4 bases between. The CDR3 totals 11 residues. CDR1 is MNHNS, CDR2 SASEGT, per germline. The CDR3 coding sequence is TGTGCCAGCAGTTATTCAGATACGCAGTATTTT. It encodes CASSYSDTQYF.

The CDR3 bases are TGTGCCAGCAGTGACTCTTCCCGACGCTGCAGCCCTAGCTCCTATAATTCACCCCTCCACTTT. This codes for CASSDSSRRCSPSSYNSPLHF. The chain employs TRBV6-4 and TRBJ1-6; D unclear. V lost 0 bases to trimming and J lost 0 bases, with 21 bases between them. The germline V gene has CDR1 MRHNA and CDR2 SNTAGT. The CDR3 is 21 residues long.

The chain carries TRBV5-1 and TRBJ1-2; the D gene is possibly TRBD1 (5 bases). V dropped 1 base and J dropped 0 bases, with 19 bases sitting between them. From germline, CDR1 is SGHRS and CDR2 YFSETQ. The CDR3 loop spans 18 amino acids. Written as DNA, the CDR3 is TGCGCCAGCAGCTTGTCGGTACTAACAGGTCCCACTAACTATGGCTACACCTTC. Amino acid sequence: CASSLSVLTGPTNYGYTF.

The chain joins TRBV19 to TRBJ2-3; D possibly corresponds to TRBD2 (7 bases). V shed 4 bases and J shed 2 bases, with 13 bases lying between them. Germline V gene data show CDR1 as LNHDA and CDR2 as SQIVND (reference sequence). This CDR3 spans 15 amino acids. The CDR3 coding sequence is TGTGCCAGTAGTACCCCGGCGGGGGCCACAGATACGCAGTATTTT. Amino acid sequence: CASSTPAGATDTQYF.